The rows below give T cell receptor beta chains drawn from one sample of a study of OX40 agonist ivuxolimab in advanced cancers. Produced via immunoSEQ multiplex PCR; TCRdb's table is partial and in-frame only. The table lists about 60,000 clones, approximately 90% of them singletons, with 3.9% in the top ten. Sequenced material: CD4+ or CD8+ T cells sorted from blood, taken in a trial of the OX40 agonist ivuxolimab. The receptors here all came from an adult with an advanced solid tumor such as melanoma, head and neck, liver or kidney cancer. Each CDR3 is given with its conserved first and last residue. Fields, in order: J gene, V gene, clone size, D gene, CDR3 DNA, CDR3 protein. The D gene is left open where the match is weak. Not all rows give a size; the values are once, few, many and, for expanded clones, a class.

TRBJ1-2	TRBV9	NA	TRBD1	TGTGCCAGCAGCCCTCGGGACAGGGCTAACTATGGCTACACCTTC	CASSPRDRANYGYTF
TRBJ2-2	TRBV28	NA	NA	TGTGCCAGCAGTTTCGTCGTTAGTCTAGTCGAGGGAACCGGGGAGCTGTTTTTT	CASSFVVSLVEGTGELFF
TRBJ2-5	TRBV5-1	few	TRBD2	TGCGCCAGCAGCCCGGGAGGTAGGGGCCAAGAGACCCAGTACTTC	CASSPGGRGQETQYF
TRBJ2-1	TRBV5-1	NA	TRBD1	TGCGCCAGCAGCTTCCAGGGGACAGGGGGCAATGAGCAGTTCTTC	CASSFQGTGGNEQFF
TRBJ1-2	TRBV28	NA	NA	TGTGCCAGCAGTTTTAAGCTCTATGGCTACACCTTC	CASSFKLYGYTF
TRBJ1-1	TRBV12-1	NA	NA	TGTGCCAGCAGCCAGGACAGGGCCATGAACACTGAAGCTTTCTTT	CASSQDRAMNTEAFF
TRBJ1-2	TRBV11-2	NA	NA	TGTGCCAGCAGCTTAAGGGGCGGGGGCGAGTTAGGAGGCTACACCTTC	CASSLRGGGELGGYTF
TRBJ1-5	TRBV30	NA	NA	TGTGCCTGGAGTGTTCGGGGCTTAGGCAATCAGCCCCAGCATTTT	CAWSVRGLGNQPQHF
TRBJ1-1	TRBV19	NA	NA	TGTGCCAGTAGTATTTCTGGGCAGGGATGGGTTTGGAACACTGAAGCTTTCTTT	CASSISGQGWVWNTEAFF
TRBJ1-5	TRBV9	NA	NA	TGTGCCAGCAGCGAGGGATCGGGGGGACAGCCCCAGCATTTT	CASSEGSGGQPQHF
TRBJ2-7	TRBV5-1	NA	NA	TGCGCCAGCAGCTTGGAGGGGCTGGGGTACGAGCAGTACTTC	CASSLEGLGYEQYF
TRBJ2-3	TRBV6-5	NA	NA	TGTGCCAGCAGTCCCGAGGGGGGAGATACGCAGTATTTT	CASSPEGGDTQYF
TRBJ2-1	TRBV29-1	NA	NA	TGCAGCGTTGAAGGTGGGGAAACCTACAATGAGCAGTTCTTC	CSVEGGETYNEQFF
TRBJ2-3	TRBV6-1	NA	NA	TGTGCCAGCAGTGTCCAGCGCACAGATACGCAGTATTTT	CASSVQRTDTQYF
TRBJ2-6	TRBV27	NA	NA	TGTGCCAGCAGTCCCCGCGGAGGGGTAACTGGGGCCAACGTCCTGACTTTC	CASSPRGGVTGANVLTF
TRBJ2-2	TRBV12-5	NA	NA	TGTGCTACGGATCCCGGGACCTTGAACACCGGGGAGCTGTTTTTT	CATDPGTLNTGELFF
TRBJ2-1	TRBV7-9	NA	TRBD2	TGTGCCAGCAGCTTAGATCTAGCGGGGAAAAACAATGAGCAGTTCTTC	CASSLDLAGKNNEQFF
TRBJ1-1	TRBV7-9	NA	NA	TGTGCCAGCAGCTTACAGGGTCACTCTCCCGAAGCTTTCTTT	CASSLQGHSPEAFF
TRBJ2-3	TRBV19	NA	NA	TGTGCCAGTAGTATCGACGGGTTTACAGATACGCAGTATTTT	CASSIDGFTDTQYF
TRBJ1-3	TRBV7-6	once	NA	TGTGCCAGCAGCCCCAGGGTGACACTCTTTAGCTCTGGAAACACCATATATTTT	CASSPRVTLFSSGNTIYF
TRBJ1-6	TRBV4-3	NA	NA	TGCGCCAGCAGCCAAGCCCGAGGGCCCCTCCACTTT	CASSQARGPLHF
TRBJ2-2	TRBV5-1	NA	NA	TGCGCCAGTACAGGGTTCGCGAACACCGGGGAGCTGTTTTTT	CASTGFANTGELFF
TRBJ2-4	TRBV15	NA	TRBD1	TGTGCCACCAGCAGAGTCGAAGGGGGCATTGGAAACATTCAGTACTTC	CATSRVEGGIGNIQYF
TRBJ2-1	TRBV7-2	NA	TRBD1	TGTGCCAGCAGGGGGACAGGGAACAATGAGCAGTTCTTC	CASRGTGNNEQFF
TRBJ1-6	TRBV9	NA	NA	TGTGCCAGCAGCCAAGGGACCGGATCACCCCTCCACTTT	CASSQGTGSPLHF
TRBJ2-3	TRBV7-2	few	TRBD2	TGTGCCAGCAGCTCGGGACTAGCTGCGGGCCCAGATACGCAGTATTTT	CASSSGLAAGPDTQYF
TRBJ2-1	TRBV19	NA	NA	TGTGCCAGTAACGCGCGAGGGGATAACCGCAATGAGCAGTTCTTC	CASNARGDNRNEQFF
TRBJ1-5	TRBV5-6	NA	TRBD1	TGTGCCAGCAGCTGGGGGACAGGGGCCTCGCCCCAGCATTTT	CASSWGTGASPQHF
TRBJ1-2	TRBV7-9	few	NA	TGTGCCAGCAGCTGGATGAGTGATGGCTACACCTTC	CASSWMSDGYTF
TRBJ2-3	TRBV27	NA	NA	TGTGCCAGCAACCGGGGCCCTCGCACAGATACGCAGTATTTT	CASNRGPRTDTQYF
TRBJ2-7	TRBV27	NA	NA	TGTGCCAGCAGTTTAAAGGGCCTCGGCAGGTTTAGGGGGATCTCCTACGAGCAGTACTTC	CASSLKGLGRFRGISYEQYF
TRBJ1-6	TRBV14	few	NA	TGTGCCAGCAGCCAACTGTTTAATTCACCCCTCCACTTT	CASSQLFNSPLHF
TRBJ2-1	TRBV5-1	NA	NA	TGCGCCAGCAGCAAGGCGGACCACTCCTACAATGAGCAGTTCTTC	CASSKADHSYNEQFF
TRBJ2-7	TRBV18	NA	TRBD1	TGTGCCAGCTCAAGGGACAGCGCCGCTTACGAGCAGTACTTC	CASSRDSAAYEQYF
TRBJ1-2	TRBV7-9	once	NA	TGTGCCAGCAGCTTAGCGGGGGGAGGCTATGGCTACACCTTC	CASSLAGGGYGYTF
TRBJ2-1	TRBV10-3	NA	NA	TGTGCCATCAGCGGTCTAGCGTTCTCCTACAATGAGCAGTTCTTC	CAISGLAFSYNEQFF
TRBJ2-3	TRBV7-2	NA	NA	TGTGCCAGCAGCTCCAGACTACACTTGCTGTATTTT	CASSSRLHLLYF
TRBJ2-7	TRBV5-1	NA	TRBD1	TGCGCCAGCAGCTTAGGACAGGGGGGCGGCGAGCAGTACTTC	CASSLGQGGGEQYF
TRBJ1-2	TRBV9	NA	NA	TGTGCCAGCAGCTCATCGAACAGCCTCCCCTCTTATGGCTACACCTTC	CASSSSNSLPSYGYTF
TRBJ1-5	TRBV6-6	NA	NA	TGTGCCAGCTCCCCCACGACAGCCACTAATCAGCCCCAGCATTTT	CASSPTTATNQPQHF
TRBJ2-6	TRBV6-6	NA	TRBD2	TGTGCCAGCAACGGGGGGTCCGGGGCCAACGTCCTGACTTTC	CASNGGSGANVLTF
TRBJ1-1	TRBV5-1	NA	NA	TGCGCCAGCAGCCAGAACGTGGGCGCCGGCACTGAAGCTTTCTTT	CASSQNVGAGTEAFF
TRBJ2-1	TRBV7-8	NA	NA	TGTGCCAGCGTAGCACAGCCATTATACAATGAGCAGTTCTTC	CASVAQPLYNEQFF
TRBJ1-6	TRBV2	NA	NA	TGTGCCAGCAGTGAACGGACGGGAAATTCACCCCTCCACTTT	CASSERTGNSPLHF
TRBJ2-7	TRBV7-8	NA	NA	TGTGCCAGCAGCTTTTCAGGGGAGGGCCGTGGGGAGCAGTACTTC	CASSFSGEGRGEQYF
TRBJ1-2	TRBV4-1	few	NA	TGCGCCAGCAGCCAAGATTCCGGATACTATGGCTACACCTTC	CASSQDSGYYGYTF
TRBJ2-7	TRBV25-1	NA	NA	TGTGCCAGCCTAGCGAACGCTCGACCCTACGAGCAGTACTTC	CASLANARPYEQYF
TRBJ2-7	TRBV6-1	NA	NA	TGTGCCAGCAGCCCTCTTGAGGGAAGCTCCTACGAGCAGTACTTC	CASSPLEGSSYEQYF
TRBJ1-1	TRBV7-6	NA	NA	TGTGCCAGCAGCCCAAGGAATGAGAGAGAAGCTTTCTTT	CASSPRNEREAFF
TRBJ2-3	TRBV7-2	NA	NA	TGTGCCAGCAGCTTAGGCCTCCCGGGGTCAGGGCAAGATACGCAGTATTTT	CASSLGLPGSGQDTQYF
TRBJ1-5	TRBV7-6	once	NA	TGTGCCAGCAGCCCAGAGGAGGGCTTCAATCAGCCCCAGCATTTT	CASSPEEGFNQPQHF
TRBJ2-2	TRBV11-2	NA	NA	TGTGCCAGCAGCTTAGGACAGAATTTTAACACCGGGGAGCTGTTTTTT	CASSLGQNFNTGELFF
TRBJ1-5	TRBV2	NA	TRBD1	TGTGCCAGCAGTGATCCAGGGGGAAGACAGCCCCAGCATTTT	CASSDPGGRQPQHF
TRBJ1-6	TRBV9	once	TRBD1	TGTGCCAGCAGTTGGACGGGACAGACTAATTCACCCCTCCACTTT	CASSWTGQTNSPLHF